This T cell receptor beta chain was recovered during a study of post-analysis software for immune sequencing data. Trimming took 10 bases from V and 4 from J, leaving 14 bases between them. Looked up from germline, CDR1 is MNHNS and CDR2 is SASEGT. The CDR3 sequence is 13 residues long. Concerning this clonotype: Its antigen is unidentified.

Study outcomes and limitations: About five TRBV segments, including TRBV5-6, TRBV5-1 and TRBV20-1, were more frequent in patients than controls.

TCR beta libraries were prepared from cDNA with unique molecular identifiers. One entry per CDR3 protein results from TCRdb running MiXCR on the PCR reads. Of roughly 730,000 distinct CDR3 sequences listed, just under 30% are singletons. This TCR was sampled from a girl aged 5 to 17 with multiple sclerosis. This chain links TRBV6-1 with TRBJ1-5, with D possibly TRBD1 on 5 matching bases. Sequencing used blood. The CDR3 nucleotides read TGTGCCACCCTTTGGGGCGGAAATCAGCCCCAGCATTTT. It translates to CATLWGGNQPQHF.